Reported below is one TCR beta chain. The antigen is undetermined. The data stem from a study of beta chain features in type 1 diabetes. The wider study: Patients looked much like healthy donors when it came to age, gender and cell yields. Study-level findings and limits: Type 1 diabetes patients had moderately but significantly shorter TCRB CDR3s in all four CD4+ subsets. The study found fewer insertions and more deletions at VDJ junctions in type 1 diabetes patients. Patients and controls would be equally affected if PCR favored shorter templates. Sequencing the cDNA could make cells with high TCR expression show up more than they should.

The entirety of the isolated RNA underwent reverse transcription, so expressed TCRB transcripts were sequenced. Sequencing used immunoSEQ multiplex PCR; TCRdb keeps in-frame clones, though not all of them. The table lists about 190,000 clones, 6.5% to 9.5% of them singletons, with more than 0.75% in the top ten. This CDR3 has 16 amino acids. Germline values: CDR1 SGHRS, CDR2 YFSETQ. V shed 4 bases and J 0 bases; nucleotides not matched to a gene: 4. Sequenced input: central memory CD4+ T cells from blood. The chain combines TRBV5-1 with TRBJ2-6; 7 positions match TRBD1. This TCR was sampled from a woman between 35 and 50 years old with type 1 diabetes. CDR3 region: CASSQGQFSGANVLTF. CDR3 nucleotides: TGCGCCAGCAGCCAGGGACAGTTCTCTGGGGCCAACGTCCTGACTTTC.